The rows below give T cell receptor beta chains drawn from one sample of a study of OX40 agonist ivuxolimab in advanced cancers. The table came from immunoSEQ multiplex PCR; TCRdb's copy has only in-frame clones and leaves some out. The sample lists fewer than 65,000 clones, 87% occurring once. Sequencing was performed on CD4+ or CD8+ T cells sorted from blood, taken in a trial of the OX40 agonist ivuxolimab. Every receptor here comes from an adult with an advanced solid tumor such as melanoma, head and neck, liver or kidney cancer. The CDR3 runs from the conserved cysteine through the conserved F or W. A D gene is named only where the DNA matches it firmly. Rows may omit the clone size; those that give it use once, few, many or a size class.

V	J	D	size	CDR3	DNA
TRBV7-2	TRBJ1-2	NA	NA	CASSSNYGYTF	TGTGCCAGCAGCTCAAACTATGGCTACACCTTC
TRBV7-2	TRBJ2-1	TRBD1	NA	CASSLRQGANNEQFF	TGTGCCAGCAGCCTCCGGCAGGGGGCGAACAATGAGCAGTTCTTC
TRBV2	TRBJ2-1	NA	NA	CASSVRSEQFF	TGTGCCAGCAGTGTTAGGAGTGAGCAGTTCTTC
TRBV7-8	TRBJ2-2	NA	NA	CASRTGANTGELFF	TGTGCCAGTCGGACGGGGGCGAACACCGGGGAGCTGTTTTTT
TRBV7-2	TRBJ1-1	NA	NA	CASSLRATERGVAFF	TGTGCCAGCAGCTTGCGGGCGACAGAGCGGGGGGTGGCTTTCTTT
TRBV21-1	TRBJ2-7	NA	NA	CASSNDPTDTYEQYF	TGTGCCAGCAGTAATGACCCAACCGATACCTACGAGCAGTACTTC
TRBV5-4	TRBJ2-1	NA	once	CASSPPRDRGQKNEQFF	TGTGCCAGCAGCCCACCGCGGGATAGGGGGCAAAAGAATGAGCAGTTCTTC
TRBV5-5	TRBJ2-5	TRBD1	NA	CASSLRLDRGRETQYF	TGTGCCAGCAGCTTGCGCCTGGACAGGGGGCGGGAGACCCAGTACTTC
TRBV7-9	TRBJ2-3	TRBD2	NA	CASSSIAGKLTDTQYF	TGTGCCAGCAGCTCTATAGCGGGGAAGCTCACAGATACGCAGTATTTT
TRBV7-8	TRBJ1-3	NA	few	CASSFTTGGNTIYF	TGTGCCAGCAGCTTTACTACAGGGGGAAACACCATATATTTT
TRBV10-2	TRBJ2-7	NA	NA	CATQPGRTSYEQYF	TGCGCCACCCAGCCGGGGCGAACCTCCTACGAGCAGTACTTC
TRBV18	TRBJ2-1	TRBD2	once	CASSPPGLGSYNEQFF	TGTGCCAGCTCACCGCCGGGACTAGGCTCCTACAATGAGCAGTTCTTC
TRBV5-1	TRBJ2-7	TRBD1	NA	CASSWRGWTGQNYEQYF	TGCGCCAGCAGCTGGAGGGGATGGACAGGGCAGAATTACGAGCAGTACTTC
TRBV27	TRBJ2-6	NA	NA	CASSLSPRGIGANVLTF	TGTGCCAGCAGTTTATCGCCTCGGGGAATTGGGGCCAACGTCCTGACTTTC
TRBV2	TRBJ2-7	NA	NA	CASSVRDEQYF	TGTGCCAGCAGTGTCCGGGACGAGCAGTACTTC
TRBV29-1	TRBJ2-1	NA	NA	CSVAVAGDEQFF	TGCAGCGTTGCGGTAGCTGGCGATGAGCAGTTCTTC
TRBV6-4	TRBJ1-1	TRBD1	NA	CASSPDRGRTEAFF	TGTGCCAGCAGCCCGGACAGGGGTCGCACTGAAGCTTTCTTT
TRBV6-1	TRBJ2-2	TRBD2	NA	CASRRGGRTGELFF	TGTGCCAGCAGGCGGGGGGGCCGCACCGGGGAGCTGTTTTTT
TRBV30	TRBJ1-2	TRBD1	NA	CAWSRPGQVYTF	TGTGCCTGGAGTAGACCGGGACAGGTCTACACCTTC
TRBV27	TRBJ1-5	TRBD1	NA	CASSQGAINRPQHF	TGTGCCAGCAGTCAGGGGGCGATTAATCGTCCCCAGCATTTT
TRBV18	TRBJ2-5	TRBD1	NA	CASSPMGQGVQETQYF	TGTGCCAGCTCACCGATGGGACAGGGGGTTCAAGAGACCCAGTACTTC
TRBV7-2	TRBJ1-6	NA	NA	CASSLKSASPLHF	TGTGCCAGCAGCTTAAAGTCCGCCTCACCCCTCCACTTT
TRBV10-3	TRBJ1-6	TRBD1	NA	CAIAGSQGYNSPLHF	TGTGCCATTGCGGGGTCACAGGGGTATAATTCACCCCTCCACTTT
TRBV4-3	TRBJ1-4	NA	few	CASSQDRREKLFF	TGCGCCAGCAGCCAAGATCGGCGGGAAAAACTGTTTTTT
TRBV6-6	TRBJ2-7	NA	NA	CASSDRDKSYEQYF	TGTGCCAGCAGTGACCGGGACAAGTCCTACGAGCAGTACTTC
TRBV10-3	TRBJ2-1	NA	NA	CAISDGVRNEQFF	TGTGCCATCAGTGACGGGGTACGCAATGAGCAGTTCTTC
TRBV9	TRBJ2-7	NA	NA	CASSVGPATYEQYF	TGTGCCAGCAGCGTCGGCCCGGCGACCTACGAGCAGTACTTC
TRBV11-2	TRBJ1-1	TRBD1	NA	CASSYPRGGNTEAFF	TGTGCCAGCAGCTACCCCAGGGGGGGAAACACTGAAGCTTTCTTT
TRBV5-1	TRBJ1-5	NA	NA	CASSLAGFSNQPQHF	TGCGCCAGCAGCTTGGCCGGTTTTAGCAATCAGCCCCAGCATTTT
TRBV19	TRBJ1-5	NA	NA	CARTQGGNQPQHF	TGTGCCAGGACCCAGGGCGGCAATCAGCCCCAGCATTTT
TRBV4-3	TRBJ2-1	TRBD2	NA	CASSQGSGGAFLANRQFF	TGCGCCAGCAGCCAAGGGAGCGGGGGGGCTTTTCTTGCTAACCGGCAGTTCTTC